The 11 T cell receptor beta chains reported below all come from one sample, sequenced in a study of post-analysis software for immune sequencing data. Libraries were made from TCR beta cDNA, and they carried unique molecular identifiers. A single record per CDR3 protein comes from TCRdb applying MiXCR to the PCR reads. The data contain approximately 660,000 distinct CDR3 sequences, roughly three fifths of them singletons. What these receptors recognize is not known. Study-level findings and limits: Four to six TRBV segments were more frequent in patients than controls; TRBV5-6, TRBV5-1 and TRBV20-1 belonged to this group.

The sample comprised blood. The receptors were gathered from a girl aged 2 to 9 with multiple sclerosis.

The chain couples TRBV5-1 to TRBJ2-4; TRBD1 matches at 7 bases. V lost 4 bases to trimming and J lost 5 bases; unmatched junction nucleotides: 6. Germline V lookup: CDR1 SGHRS, CDR2 YFSETQ. This CDR3 region has 14 residues. In nucleotides, the CDR3 is TGCGCCAGCAGCAGGGACAGAGGACAAAACATTCAGTACTTC. Its protein is CASSRDRGQNIQYF.

This clonotype was counted a few times. The gene calls are TRBV20-1 and TRBJ2-5, with D uncertain. CDR3 length: 12 amino acids. The V and J ends lost 3 bases and 2 bases respectively, with 7 bases between them. CDR1 and CDR2 from the germline V gene are DFQATT and SNEGSKA (reference sequence). CDR3 bases: TGCAGTGCTAGCGGGCGTCAAGAGACCCAGTACTTC. This translates into CSASGRQETQYF.

The V and J genes are TRBV9 and TRBJ2-5; D is perhaps TRBD1 (6 bases). Deletions cut 1 base from V and 3 bases from J, with 7 bases between. The germline V gene has CDR1 SGDLS and CDR2 YYNGEE. The CDR3 extends over 13 amino acids. CDR3 in amino acids: CASSVRTEETQYF. Here the CDR3 DNA reads TGTGCCAGCAGCGTAAGGACAGAAGAGACCCAGTACTTC.

This chain connects TRBV6-5 to TRBJ2-3; D may be TRBD1 or TRBD2 (5 bases each). Germline loops: CDR1 MNHEY, CDR2 SVGAGI. The CDR3 consists of 17 residues. V gave up 4 bases and J gave up 3 bases, with 20 bases separating them. CDR3 coding DNA: TGTGCCAGCAGTTCTGGGGGATGGAGGAGGATTACAGATACGCAGTATTTT. This sequence encodes CASSSGGWRRITDTQYF.

This clonotype turned up a few times. The chain couples TRBV6-2 or TRBV6-3 to TRBJ2-1; perhaps TRBD2 as D (5 bases). The CDR3 spans 16 residues. V dropped 2 bases and J dropped 1 base, with 12 bases sitting between them. The V gene's germline CDR1 is MNHEY and CDR2 SVGEGT. CDR3 sequence (DNA): TGTGCCAGCAGTTACCGGGATGGGGTTTCCTACAATGAGCAGTTCTTC. It is translated as CASSYRDGVSYNEQFF.

This clonotype is a singleton in its sample. This chain connects TRBV29-1 to TRBJ2-1; D ambiguous. CDR1 SQVTM and CDR2 ANQGSEA come from the germline V gene. The CDR3 totals 12 residues. V lost 4 bases and J lost 10, with 14 bases in between. CDR3 residues: CSVGASADEQFF. CDR3 sequence (DNA): TGCAGCGTTGGGGCTTCCGCCGACGAGCAGTTCTTC.

The chain carries TRBV29-1 and TRBJ2-3; 9 bases line up with TRBD1. The CDR3 is made up of 15 amino acids. The V segment lost 0 bases and the J segment 2 bases; nucleotides outside the gene matches: 3. CDR1 and CDR2 from the germline V gene are SQVTM and ANQGSEA. The DNA for the CDR3 is TGCAGCGTTGAAGAAGGGACAGGGAACACAGATACGCAGTATTTT. Translation: CSVEEGTGNTDTQYF.

The V call is TRBV4-3, the J call TRBJ2-5; D may correspond to TRBD1 or TRBD2 (5 bases each). This CDR3 region has 15 residues. V was shortened by 0 bases and J by 7 bases, with 15 bases between the two germline ends. Germline V lookup: CDR1 LGHNA, CDR2 YSLEER. In DNA, the CDR3 is TGCGCCAGCAGCCAAGACGCAGGGCGGGCGGTGACCCAGTACTTC. Translating it yields CASSQDAGRAVTQYF.

Points on this clonotype: One end of the junction is discordant with germline, which a read error may explain. The chain couples TRBV28 to TRBJ2-1, with 15 bases aligning to TRBD2. CDR1 is MDHEN, CDR2 SYDVKM, per germline. The CDR3 is 19 amino acids. The CDR3 loop is CASSFSGLAGGSSYNKQFF. Here the CDR3 DNA reads TGTGCCAGCAGTTTTTCGGGACTAGCGGGGGGTAGCTCCTACAATAAGCAGTTCTTC.

Only one count was recorded for this clonotype. The chain has TRBV11-2 and TRBJ2-7, with D perhaps matching TRBD1 or TRBD2 (5 bases each). The length of the CDR3 is 16 residues. Between the trimmed V and J ends, which lost 5 bases and 2 bases, there was a span of 19 bases. CDR1 is SGHAT and CDR2 is FQNNGV in the germline V gene. In nucleotides, the CDR3 is TGTGCCAGCAGCCTCCCCGGGGCAGCCGACGCCTACGAGCAGTACTTC. It encodes CASSLPGAADAYEQYF.

This clonotype has only a few counts. The chain couples TRBV12-3 or TRBV12-4 to TRBJ1-6, with 8 bases fitting TRBD1. The junction had 11 bases not matched to a gene; V was cut back by 3 bases and J by 4 bases. This CDR3 has 18 amino acids. CDR3 in DNA: TGTGCCAGCAGTTTCAGGCAGGGGGCCGCTAGATATAATTCACCCCTCCACTTT. Amino acids: CASSFRQGAARYNSPLHF.